These 20 T cell receptor beta chains originate from one sample sequenced in a study of blood T cell repertoires in COVID-19. Sequenced by immunoSEQ multiplex PCR; TCRdb stores in-frame clones only, minus some. The repertoire consists of approximately 98,000 clones, with 65% to 85% occurring once and the leading ten covering around 10%. Material: peripheral blood. Source of these receptors: a woman over 75 with acute or convalescent COVID-19.

The genes are TRBV7-8 and TRBJ1-6; D might be TRBD1 (6 bases). CDR1 and CDR2 from the germline V gene are SGHVS and FQNEAQ. This CDR3 is 13 amino acids long. Trimming cost V 7 bases and J 10 bases, with 14 bases left between them. CDR3 sequence: CASTVGGGSPLHF. DNA for the CDR3: TGTGCCAGCACCGTAGGGGGGGGCTCACCCCTCCACTTT.

V and J are TRBV2 and TRBJ1-1; 8 bases align to TRBD1. The CDR3 covers 13 residues. Germline assignment: CDR1 SNHLY and CDR2 FYNNEI. V was pared by 5 bases and J by 4 bases, with 3 bases of the junction left unmatched. The CDR3 here is CASSPDRGTEAFF. The CDR3 DNA follows: TGTGCCAGCAGTCCTGACAGGGGCACTGAAGCTTTCTTT.

The chain has TRBV18 and TRBJ1-3; 7 nucleotides line up with TRBD1. Germline values: CDR1 KGHSH, CDR2 LQKENI. Losses at the gene ends were 6 bases for V and 2 bases for J; bases not matched to a gene: 7. The length of the CDR3 is 15 residues. CDR3 bases: TGTGCCAGCTCCATCAAAGACAGGGCTGGAAACACCATATATTTT. This encodes CASSIKDRAGNTIYF.

The chain is built from TRBV28 and TRBJ1-5, with TRBD1 as a possible D gene (6 bases). Germline lookup yields CDR1 MDHEN and CDR2 SYDVKM. The CDR3 loop spans 15 amino acids. The V gene lost 8 bases and the J gene lost 5 bases, with 19 bases spanning the gap. In nucleotides, the CDR3 is TGTGCCAGCGACGGGGGGGCTACGGGGCATCAGCCCCAGCATTTT. Translating gives CASDGGATGHQPQHF.

This clone was counted a single time. The chain joins TRBV7-9 to TRBJ2-1; 8 bases agree with TRBD1. There are 19 residues in the CDR3. Per germline, CDR1 SEHNR and CDR2 FQNEAQ (reference sequence). Losses at the gene ends were 1 base for V and 3 bases for J; bases not matched to a gene: 14. CDR3 nucleotide sequence: TGTGCCAGCAGCTTAGGTCTTTCCCCAACCGGACAGGGCTACAATGAGCAGTTCTTC. Translating gives CASSLGLSPTGQGYNEQFF.

CDR3: CASSLSATLNTEAFF. The DNA for the CDR3 is TGTGCCAGCAGCTTGTCAGCGACCTTGAACACTGAAGCTTTCTTT. The chain couples TRBV11-2 to TRBJ1-1; the D is unclear. Germline V gene lookup returns CDR1 SGHAT and CDR2 FQNNGV. V was clipped by 3 bases and J by 0 bases, with 11 bases between them. This CDR3 has 15 residues.

DNA for the CDR3: TGTGCCAGCAGCTTCCGGACTAGCTTCCAGTTCTTC. It codes for CASSFRTSFQFF. The chain is built from TRBV3-1 (or the pseudogene TRBV3-2) and TRBJ2-1; TRBD2 aligns across 8 bases. Germline-derived CDR1 and CDR2 are LGHDT and YNNKEL (reference sequence). After removal of 5 bases from V and 13 bases from J, the junction contained 7 bases not matched to a gene. The CDR3 length is 12 residues.

This chain links TRBV5-4 with TRBJ1-2, with 10 nucleotides matching TRBD1. CDR1 and CDR2 (germline): SGHNT, YYREEE (reference sequence). The V gene end was trimmed by 0 bases and the J gene end by 7 bases; junction bases not matched to a gene: 9. CDR3 length: 16 amino acids. In nucleotides, the CDR3 is TGTGCCAGCAGCTTGGGAGGGCAGACAGGGGGCGGTGGCTACACCTTC. It is translated as CASSLGGQTGGGGYTF.

This clone is large. The chain combines TRBV30 with TRBJ1-4; D is unclear. This CDR3 has 12 residues. CDR1 is GTSNPN, CDR2 SVGIG, per germline (reference sequence). Trimming took off 1 base at V and 7 bases at J, with 7 bases between the two ends. Here the CDR3 DNA reads TGTGCCTGGAGTGAGGAGGGTGAAAAACTGTTTTTT. This translates into CAWSEEGEKLFF.

This clone has at least ten counts. This rearrangement joins TRBV27 to TRBJ1-1; 9 nucleotides match TRBD1. CDR1 and CDR2 (germline): MNHEY, SMNVEV (reference sequence). V lost 3 bases and J lost 5; bases outside the gene matches: 10. The CDR3 totals 16 residues. The CDR3 is CASSFSRGQGGTEAFF. DNA for the CDR3: TGTGCCAGCAGTTTCTCGAGGGGACAGGGAGGGACTGAAGCTTTCTTT.

As DNA, the CDR3 is TGTGCCAGTAGTTTCAACCAGCGACAAGAGACCCAGTACTTC. This sequence encodes CASSFNQRQETQYF. The V call is TRBV19, the J call TRBJ2-5; D uncertain. V gave up 5 bases and J gave up 2 bases, with 12 bases separating them. Germline lookup yields CDR1 LNHDA and CDR2 SQIVND (reference sequence). CDR3 length equals 14 residues.

V is TRBV19 and J is TRBJ1-6; the D is unclear. Per germline, CDR1 LNHDA and CDR2 SQIVND (reference sequence). Trimming stripped 5 bases from V and 9 bases from J, with 11 bases between. The CDR3 is made up of 13 amino acids. CDR3 sequence reads: CASSLDGISPLHF. The CDR3 coding sequence is TGTGCCAGTAGTCTGGACGGGATTTCACCCCTCCACTTT. The variable domain in full, completed from reference TRBV19 and TRBJ1-6, reads DGGITQSPKYLFRKEGQNVTLSCEQNLNHDAMYWYRQDPGQGLRLIYYSQIVNDFQKGDIAEGYSVSREKKESFPLTVTSAQKNPTAFYLCASSLDGISPLHFGNGTRLTVT.

This chain uses TRBV11-2 with TRBJ2-2; 8 nucleotides match TRBD1. V was clipped by 4 bases and J by 3 bases; unmatched bases: 1. There are 14 residues in the CDR3. Germline V gene lookup returns CDR1 SGHAT and CDR2 FQNNGV. CDR3 protein: CASSYRGDTGELFF. Here the CDR3 DNA reads TGTGCCAGCAGCTACAGGGGGGACACCGGGGAGCTGTTTTTT. Variable domain in full (rest from reference TRBV11-2 and TRBJ2-2): EAGVAQSPRYKIIEKRQSVAFWCNPISGHATLYWYQQILGQGPKLLIQFQNNGVVDDSQLPKDRFSAERLKGVDSTLKIQPAKLEDSAVYLCASSYRGDTGELFFGEGSRLTVL.

V is TRBV6-5 and J is TRBJ1-5; 7 bases are shared with TRBD1. From germline, CDR1 is MNHEY and CDR2 SVGAGI. V gave up 6 bases and J gave up 2 bases; unmatched junction bases: 7. This CDR3 is built from 15 residues. The CDR3 nucleotides read TGTGCCAGCAGCCCGACAGGGTTGGGCAATCAGCCCCAGCATTTT. It codes for CASSPTGLGNQPQHF.

This chain connects TRBV12-1 to TRBJ2-1; no DNA check was done on the table's D call, TRBD2. TRBV12-1 is a pseudogene segment. This CDR3 is 17 amino acids long. The CDR3 loop is CASSLQRDYHSYNEQFF. The CDR3 nucleotides are TGTGCCAGCAGTCTCCAACGGGACTACCACTCCTACAATGAGCAGTTCTTC.

This sequence joins TRBV7-2 and TRBJ1-5; 10 positions agree with TRBD1. This CDR3 is built from 15 residues. Germline assignment: CDR1 SGHTA and CDR2 FQGNSA. J lost 5 bases, V lost 5 bases, and 6 bases had no gene match. CDR3 sequence reads: CASSPGQGIDQPQHF. CDR3 in DNA: TGTGCCAGCAGCCCGGGACAGGGGATTGATCAGCCCCAGCATTTT.

This chain connects TRBV30 to TRBJ1-5, with 9 bases matching TRBD1. The CDR3 covers 16 residues. The V and J ends lost 0 bases and 5 bases, in that order; junction bases with no gene match: 8. Germline V gene lookup returns CDR1 GTSNPN and CDR2 SVGIG (reference sequence). CDR3 bases: TGTGCCTGGAGTGTACCAGGTAGGACAGGGGATCAGCCCCAGCATTTT. Protein sequence: CAWSVPGRTGDQPQHF. Full variable domain (outside the CDR3, taken from reference TRBV30 and TRBJ1-5): SQTIHQWPATLVQPVGSPLSLECTVEGTSNPNLYWYRQAAGRGLQLLFYSVGIGQISSEVPQNLSASRPQDRQFILSSKKLLLSDSGFYLCAWSVPGRTGDQPQHFGDGTRLSIL.

The V call is TRBV18, the J call TRBJ1-1; TRBD1 matches 8 bases. The V gene's germline CDR1 is KGHSH and CDR2 LQKENI. V lost 8 bases, J lost 6 bases, and 11 bases stayed unmatched. The CDR3 has 14 residues. The CDR3 reads CASLPGQGGAEAFF. The CDR3 DNA sequence: TGTGCCAGCCTTCCTGGACAGGGCGGCGCTGAAGCTTTCTTT.

The V call is TRBV28, the J call TRBJ1-5, with 10 bases fitting TRBD1. In germline, CDR1 is MDHEN, CDR2 SYDVKM. J gave up 2 bases and V 4 bases, and 14 bases lay outside the gene matches. The CDR3 sequence is 19 residues long. Here the CDR3 reads CASSSLWDRGKDGNQPQHF. CDR3 nucleotide sequence: TGTGCCAGCAGTTCCTTATGGGACAGGGGAAAGGATGGCAATCAGCCCCAGCATTTT.

The genes are TRBV11-2 and TRBJ1-1; 10 bases agree with TRBD1. The ends lost 5 bases at V and 1 base at J; junction bases unmatched: 1. Germline V gene sequence: CDR1 SGHAT, CDR2 FQNNGV. The CDR3 is made up of 14 amino acids. Here the CDR3 DNA reads TGTGCCAGCAGCCGGACAGGGGGGAACACTGAAGCTTTCTTT. It yields the protein CASSRTGGNTEAFF.